This TCR beta chain was sequenced in a study of glioma-infiltrating T cells. On the study more broadly: Before surgery, glioma patients received dexamethasone for at most six days. Blood libraries targeted roughly 4- to 11-fold coverage of roughly 1 million T cells.

The V gene lost 5 bases and the J gene lost 1 base, with 9 bases spanning the gap. CDR1 is DFQATT and CDR2 is SNEGSKA in the germline V gene (reference sequence). The CDR3 has 13 amino acids. Using RNA template, CDR3s of TCR alpha and beta were amplified with iRepertoire arm-PCR. MiXCR was run by TCRdb on the multiplex PCR reads, yielding one entry per CDR3 protein. The table has about 400,000 distinct CDR3 sequences, more than 35% seen once. With regard to this clonotype: The target antigen is unknown.

Study findings and constraints: Very few CDR3 sequences were shared between tissue and blood. Shared blood CDR3 signature motifs marked patients with low tissue-blood divergence.

The chain recombines TRBV20-1 with TRBJ1-5, with D unresolved. The receptor's source is a human donor with low-grade glioma or glioblastoma, undergoing nonglioma brain surgery, or in good health (not recorded which). Input material: glioma tissue, nonneoplastic brain tissue, or PBMCs (not recorded which). The CDR3 DNA reads as TGCAGTGCTGAGGCGGCGAGCAATCAGCCCCAGCATTTT. This gives the protein CSAEAASNQPQHF.